Listed below are T cell receptor beta chains from one sample, sequenced in a study of blood T cell repertoires in COVID-19. The table came from immunoSEQ multiplex PCR; TCRdb's copy has only in-frame clones and leaves some out. This sample has a few hundred thousand clones; approximately 82% occur once, and the top ten carry approximately 16%. Sequenced material: PBMCs or T cells enriched from blood (not recorded which). Source of these receptors: a man aged 40-50 years who had recovered from COVID-19. CDR3s leave out the opening cysteine and the closing phenylalanine or tryptophan. The order of the fields is J gene, V gene, CDR3 length, CDR3 protein.

>TRBJ2-5|TRBV4-1|15
ASSLNRQSLIRETQY
>TRBJ1-2|TRBV4-1|14
ASSQDFDRTIYGYT
>TRBJ2-1|TRBV24-1|14
ATSGSSGRTYNEQF
>TRBJ2-7|TRBV7-9|11
ASSPLTGSEQY
>TRBJ1-5|TRBV15|12
ATSRDRSPGAQH
>TRBJ1-2|TRBV4-2|14
ASSQVPLDRQYGYT
>TRBJ1-2|TRBV30|12
AWSVERGGYGYT
>TRBJ2-7|TRBV29-1|10
SVELQGGEQY
>TRBJ2-2|TRBV24-1|15
ATSDLRGEEGSGELF
>TRBJ1-2|TRBV29-1|11
SVETSRNYGYT
>TRBJ1-1|TRBV27|13
ASRLLGGLRTEAF
>TRBJ1-4|TRBV7-9|12
ASSLWGADEKLF
>TRBJ2-6|TRBV7-8|14
ASSLVSGAGANVLT
>TRBJ2-3|TRBV2|12
ASSQEGQGDTQY
>TRBJ1-5|TRBV3-1/TRBV3-2|14
ASSLGGAPGNQPQH
>TRBJ2-1|TRBV7-9|11
ASKQRERVEQF
>TRBJ1-2|TRBV11-2|13
ASSPNADRGWGYT
>TRBJ2-7|TRBV10-2|12
ASSPGQGPYEQY
>TRBJ2-7|TRBV28|13
ASSLVAGAGYEQY
>TRBJ2-1|TRBV7-9|13
ASDLKTSGDNEQF
>TRBJ1-2|TRBV7-2|13
ASSAQTSTGYGYT
>TRBJ1-1|TRBV7-3|12
ASSLGHKNTEAF
>TRBJ2-1|TRBV7-3|13
ASSFTGDSYNEQF
>TRBJ2-7|TRBV11-2|13
ASSLVRTGGREQY
>TRBJ1-1|TRBV15|10
ATSIVNTEAF
>TRBJ2-3|TRBV9|13
ASSVGLAGTDTQY
>TRBJ1-5|TRBV20-1|13
SASIGQGGNQPQH
>TRBJ1-5|TRBV29-1|11
SVTGNGNQPQH
>TRBJ2-3|TRBV5-4|12
ASSPFPGTDTQY
>TRBJ2-3|TRBV3-1/TRBV3-2|11
ASSSGYTDTQY
>TRBJ2-5|TRBV5-1|14
ASSPAARGTQETQY
>TRBJ2-1|TRBV6-1|12
ASSETSGGLQQF
>TRBJ2-1|TRBV6-4|13
ASSGLAGRLGEQF
>TRBJ1-5|TRBV5-5|13
ASSLWGEGSQPQH
>TRBJ2-7|TRBV10-2|12
ASSGDRGLRNRY
>TRBJ1-2|TRBV7-3|13
ASSPTTGGADGYT
>TRBJ2-1|TRBV7-8|11
ASSLSFSSYWF
>TRBJ2-3|TRBV4-2|17
ASSQAGPRAGGGTDTQY
>TRBJ2-3|TRBV4-2|14
ASSKAGGGITDTQY
>TRBJ2-3|TRBV5-1|13
ASMLAGGGPDTQY
>TRBJ2-1|TRBV15|14
ATSRDLVGSGRKQF
>TRBJ2-6|TRBV4-2|16
ASSQDGLAGYGANVLT
>TRBJ2-1|TRBV5-1|11
ASSLGSGDEQF
>TRBJ2-7|TRBV7-9|10
ASSFAAYEQY
>TRBJ1-1|TRBV18|14
ASSPQGSGMNTEAF
>TRBJ1-2|TRBV7-9|11
ASSPDRVGGYT
>TRBJ1-2|TRBV28|12
ASSPGQGTGGYT
>TRBJ1-1|TRBV4-2|16
ASSQGSTRAARNTEAF
>TRBJ2-1|TRBV2|11
ASGGRSYNEQF
>TRBJ2-7|TRBV2|11
ASTGDTRDEQY
>TRBJ2-1|TRBV11-2|12
ASSQRGGDNEQF
>TRBJ1-2|TRBV28|12
ASSFLSGAGGYT
>TRBJ1-1|TRBV29-1|10
SAVGRNTEAF